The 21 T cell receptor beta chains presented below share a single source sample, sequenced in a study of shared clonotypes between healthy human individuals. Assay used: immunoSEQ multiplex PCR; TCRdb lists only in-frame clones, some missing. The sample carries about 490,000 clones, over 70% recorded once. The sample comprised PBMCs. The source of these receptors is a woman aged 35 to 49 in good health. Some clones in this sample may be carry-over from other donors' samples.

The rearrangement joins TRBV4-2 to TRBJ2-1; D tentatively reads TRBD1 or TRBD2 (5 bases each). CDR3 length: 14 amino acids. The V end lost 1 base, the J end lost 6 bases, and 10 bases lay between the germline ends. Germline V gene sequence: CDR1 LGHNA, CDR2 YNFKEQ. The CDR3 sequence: CASSQAGTTNEQFF. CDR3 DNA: TGTGCCAGCAGCCAAGCCGGGACGACCAATGAGCAGTTCTTC.

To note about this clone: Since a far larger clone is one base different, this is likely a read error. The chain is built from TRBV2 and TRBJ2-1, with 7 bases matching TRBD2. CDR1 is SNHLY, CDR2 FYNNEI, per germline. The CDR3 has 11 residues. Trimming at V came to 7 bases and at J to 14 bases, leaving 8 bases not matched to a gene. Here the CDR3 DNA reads TGTGCCAGCAAGGCCCTAGCGGACAAGTTCTTC. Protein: CASKALADKFF. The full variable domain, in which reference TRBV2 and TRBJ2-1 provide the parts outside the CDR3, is EPEVTQTPSHQVTQMGQEVILRCVPISNHLYFYWYRQILGQKVEFLVSFYNNEISEKSEIFDDQFSVERPDGSNFTLKIRSTKLEDSAMYFCASKALADKFFGPGTRLTVL.

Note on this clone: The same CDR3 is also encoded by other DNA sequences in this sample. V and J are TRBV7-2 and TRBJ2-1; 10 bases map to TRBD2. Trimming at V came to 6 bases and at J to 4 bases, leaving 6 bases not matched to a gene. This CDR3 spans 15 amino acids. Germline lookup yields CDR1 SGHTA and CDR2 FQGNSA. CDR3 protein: CASRAGTSEYNEQFF. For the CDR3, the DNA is TGTGCCAGCAGAGCGGGGACTAGCGAATACAATGAGCAGTTCTTC.

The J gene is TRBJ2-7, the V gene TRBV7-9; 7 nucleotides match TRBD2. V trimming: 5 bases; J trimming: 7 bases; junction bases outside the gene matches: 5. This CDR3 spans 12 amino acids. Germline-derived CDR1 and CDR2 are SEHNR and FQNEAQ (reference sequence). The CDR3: CASSAPGGEQYF. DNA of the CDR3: TGTGCCAGCAGCGCCCCCGGGGGGGAGCAGTACTTC. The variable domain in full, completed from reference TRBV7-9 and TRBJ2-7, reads DTGVSQNPRHKITKRGQNVTFRCDPISEHNRLYWYRQTLGQGPEFLTYFQNEAQLEKSRLLSDRFSAERPKGSFSTLEIQRTEQGDSAMYLCASSAPGGEQYFGPGTRLTVT.

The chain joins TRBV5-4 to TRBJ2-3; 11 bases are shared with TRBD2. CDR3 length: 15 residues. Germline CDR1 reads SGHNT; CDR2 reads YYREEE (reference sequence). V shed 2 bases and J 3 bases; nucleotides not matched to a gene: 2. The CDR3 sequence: CASSFLAGGTDTQYF. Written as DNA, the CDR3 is TGTGCCAGCAGCTTTTTAGCGGGAGGGACAGATACGCAGTATTTT.

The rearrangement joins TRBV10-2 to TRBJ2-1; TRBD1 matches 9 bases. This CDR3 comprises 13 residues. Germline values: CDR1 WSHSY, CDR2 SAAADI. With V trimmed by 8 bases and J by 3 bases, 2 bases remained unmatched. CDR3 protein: CASGDRVYNEQFF. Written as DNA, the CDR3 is TGCGCCAGCGGGGACAGGGTCTACAATGAGCAGTTCTTC.

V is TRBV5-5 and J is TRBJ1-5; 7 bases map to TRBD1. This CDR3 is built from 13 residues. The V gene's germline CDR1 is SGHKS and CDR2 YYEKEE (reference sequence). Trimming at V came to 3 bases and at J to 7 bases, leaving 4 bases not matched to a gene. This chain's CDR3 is CASSWTGVQPQHF. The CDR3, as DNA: TGTGCCAGCAGCTGGACAGGAGTCCAGCCCCAGCATTTT.

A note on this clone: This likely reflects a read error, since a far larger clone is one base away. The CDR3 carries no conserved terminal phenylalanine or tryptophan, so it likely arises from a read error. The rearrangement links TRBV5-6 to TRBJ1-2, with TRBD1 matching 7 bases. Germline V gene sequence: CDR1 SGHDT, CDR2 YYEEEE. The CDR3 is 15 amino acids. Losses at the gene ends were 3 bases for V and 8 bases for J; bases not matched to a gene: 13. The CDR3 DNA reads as TGTGCCAGCAGCTCCCGGGACAGCGCCTTGGAGGGCTACACCCTC. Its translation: CASSSRDSALEGYTL.

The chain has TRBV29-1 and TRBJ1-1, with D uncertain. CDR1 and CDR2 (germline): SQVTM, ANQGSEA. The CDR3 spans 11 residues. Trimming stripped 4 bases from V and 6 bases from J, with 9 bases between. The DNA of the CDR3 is TGCAGCGTTGCAGGAAACGCTGAAGCTTTCTTT. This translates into CSVAGNAEAFF.

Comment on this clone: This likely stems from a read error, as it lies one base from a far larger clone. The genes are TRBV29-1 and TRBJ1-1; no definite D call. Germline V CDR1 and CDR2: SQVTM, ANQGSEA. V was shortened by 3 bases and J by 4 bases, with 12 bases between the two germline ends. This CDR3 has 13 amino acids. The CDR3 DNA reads TGCAGCGTTGATTATGGTGGGTGCACTGAAGCTTTCTTT. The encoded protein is CSVDYGGCTEAFF.

CDR3 DNA sequence: TGTGCCAGCAGCTCCCTTCGGGCTGAGCAGTACTTC. Translating it yields CASSSLRAEQYF. The chain links TRBV7-8 to TRBJ2-7; D call uncertain. V shed 4 bases and J shed 7 bases, with 11 bases lying between them. CDR3 size: 12 residues. CDR1 is SGHVS and CDR2 is FQNEAQ in the germline V gene.

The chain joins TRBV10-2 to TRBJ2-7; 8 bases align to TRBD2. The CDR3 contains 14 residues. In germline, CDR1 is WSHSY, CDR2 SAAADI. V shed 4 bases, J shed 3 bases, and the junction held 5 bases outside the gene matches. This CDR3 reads CASSGGLVLYEQYF. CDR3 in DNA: TGCGCCAGCAGTGGGGGACTAGTTCTCTACGAGCAGTACTTC.

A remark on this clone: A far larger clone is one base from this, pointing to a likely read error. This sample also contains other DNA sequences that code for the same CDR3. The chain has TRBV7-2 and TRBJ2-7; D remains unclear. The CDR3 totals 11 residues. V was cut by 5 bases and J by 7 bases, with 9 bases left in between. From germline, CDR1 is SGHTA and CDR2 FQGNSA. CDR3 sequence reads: CASSRYREQYF. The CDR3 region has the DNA TGTGCCAGCAGCCGGTATAGGGAGCAGTACTTC.

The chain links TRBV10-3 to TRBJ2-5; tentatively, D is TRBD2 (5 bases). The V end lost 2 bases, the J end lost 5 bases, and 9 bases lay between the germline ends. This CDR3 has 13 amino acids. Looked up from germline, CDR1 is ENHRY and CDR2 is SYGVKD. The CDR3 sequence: CAISEAREETQYF. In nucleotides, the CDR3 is TGTGCCATCAGTGAGGCTAGGGAGGAGACCCAGTACTTC.

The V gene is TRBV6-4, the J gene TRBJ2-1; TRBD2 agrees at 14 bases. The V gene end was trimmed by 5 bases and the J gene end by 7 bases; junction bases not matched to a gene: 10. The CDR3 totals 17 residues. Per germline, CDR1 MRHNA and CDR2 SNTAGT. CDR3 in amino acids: CASSLPTSGRARNEQFF. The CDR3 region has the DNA TGTGCCAGCAGTTTACCGACTAGCGGGAGGGCGAGGAATGAGCAGTTCTTC.

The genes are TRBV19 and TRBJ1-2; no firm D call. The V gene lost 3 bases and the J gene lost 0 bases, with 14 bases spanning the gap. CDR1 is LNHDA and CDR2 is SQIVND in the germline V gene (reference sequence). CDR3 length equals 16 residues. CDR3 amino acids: CASSILGGLPNYGYTF. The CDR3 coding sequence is TGTGCCAGTAGTATTTTGGGAGGGCTCCCTAACTATGGCTACACCTTC.

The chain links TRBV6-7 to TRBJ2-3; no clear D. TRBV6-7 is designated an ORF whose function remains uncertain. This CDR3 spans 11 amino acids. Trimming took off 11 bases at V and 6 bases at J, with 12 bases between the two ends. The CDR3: CASNRLDTQYF. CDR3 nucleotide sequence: TGTGCCTCCAACCGACTGGATACGCAGTATTTT.

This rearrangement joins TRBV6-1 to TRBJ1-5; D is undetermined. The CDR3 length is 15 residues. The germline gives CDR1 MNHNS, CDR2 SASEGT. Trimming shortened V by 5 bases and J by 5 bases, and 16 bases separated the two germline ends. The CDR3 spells CASSTVRAADQPQHF. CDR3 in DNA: TGTGCCAGCAGTACCGTAAGAGCGGCAGATCAGCCCCAGCATTTT.

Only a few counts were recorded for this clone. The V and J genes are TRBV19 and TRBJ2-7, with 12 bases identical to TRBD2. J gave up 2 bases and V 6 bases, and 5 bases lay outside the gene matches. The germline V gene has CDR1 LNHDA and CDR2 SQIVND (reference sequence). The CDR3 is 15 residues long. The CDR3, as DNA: TGTGCCAGTAGGGCTAGCGGGAGGGCCACCTACGAGCAGTACTTC. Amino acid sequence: CASRASGRATYEQYF.

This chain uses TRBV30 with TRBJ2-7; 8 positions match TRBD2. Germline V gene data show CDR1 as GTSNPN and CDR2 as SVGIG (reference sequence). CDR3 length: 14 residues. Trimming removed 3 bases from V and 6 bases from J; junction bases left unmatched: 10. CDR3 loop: CAWSGSGSGVEQYF. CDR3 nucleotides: TGTGCCTGGAGCGGAAGCGGGAGTGGTGTCGAGCAGTACTTC.

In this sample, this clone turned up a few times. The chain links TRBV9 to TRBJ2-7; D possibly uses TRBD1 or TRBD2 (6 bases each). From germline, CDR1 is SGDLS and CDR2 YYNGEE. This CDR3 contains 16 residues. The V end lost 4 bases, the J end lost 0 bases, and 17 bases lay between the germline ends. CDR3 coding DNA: TGTGCCAGCAGCCCCCTCGGTGGAGGGGGCTCCTACGAGCAGTACTTC. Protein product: CASSPLGGGGSYEQYF.